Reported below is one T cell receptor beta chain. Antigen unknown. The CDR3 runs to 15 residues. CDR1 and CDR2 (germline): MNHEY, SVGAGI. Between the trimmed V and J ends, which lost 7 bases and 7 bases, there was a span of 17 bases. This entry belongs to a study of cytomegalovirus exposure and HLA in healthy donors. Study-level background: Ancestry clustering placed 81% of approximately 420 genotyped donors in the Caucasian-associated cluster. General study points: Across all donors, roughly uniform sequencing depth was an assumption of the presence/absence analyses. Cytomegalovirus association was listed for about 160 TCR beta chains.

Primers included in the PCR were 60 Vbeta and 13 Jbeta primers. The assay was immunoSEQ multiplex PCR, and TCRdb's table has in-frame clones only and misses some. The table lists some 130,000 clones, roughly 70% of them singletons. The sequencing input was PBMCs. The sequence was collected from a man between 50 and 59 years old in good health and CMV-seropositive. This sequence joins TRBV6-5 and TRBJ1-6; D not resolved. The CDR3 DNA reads TGTGCCAGCACCCGAGGGTTCATAGGGAATTCACCCCTCCACTTT. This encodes CASTRGFIGNSPLHF.